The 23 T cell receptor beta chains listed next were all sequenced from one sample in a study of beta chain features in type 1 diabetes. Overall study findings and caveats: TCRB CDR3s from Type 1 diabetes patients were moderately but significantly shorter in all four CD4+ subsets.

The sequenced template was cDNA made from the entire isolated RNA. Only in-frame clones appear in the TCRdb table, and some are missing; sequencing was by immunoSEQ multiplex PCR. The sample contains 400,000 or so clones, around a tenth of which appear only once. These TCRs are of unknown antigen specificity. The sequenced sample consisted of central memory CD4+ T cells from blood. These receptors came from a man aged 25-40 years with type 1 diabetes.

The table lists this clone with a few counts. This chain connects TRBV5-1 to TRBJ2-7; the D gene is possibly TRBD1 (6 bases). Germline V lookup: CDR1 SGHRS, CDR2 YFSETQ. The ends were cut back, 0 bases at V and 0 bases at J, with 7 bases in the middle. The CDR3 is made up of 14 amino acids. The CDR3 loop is CASSLVQGSYEQYF. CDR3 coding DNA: TGCGCCAGCAGCTTGGTACAGGGCTCCTACGAGCAGTACTTC.

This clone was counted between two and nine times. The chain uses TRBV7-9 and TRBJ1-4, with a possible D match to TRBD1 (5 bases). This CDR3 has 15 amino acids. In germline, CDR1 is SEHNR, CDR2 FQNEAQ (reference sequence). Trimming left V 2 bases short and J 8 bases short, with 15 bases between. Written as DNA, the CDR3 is TGTGCCAGCAGCTTAAGTGGGGGGATTGGAGAAAAACTGTTTTTT. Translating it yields CASSLSGGIGEKLFF.

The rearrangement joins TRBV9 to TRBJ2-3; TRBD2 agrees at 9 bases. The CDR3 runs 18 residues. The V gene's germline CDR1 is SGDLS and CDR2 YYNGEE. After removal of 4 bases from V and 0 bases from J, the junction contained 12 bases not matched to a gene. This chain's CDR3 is CASSLVAGETASTDTQYF. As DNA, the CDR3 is TGTGCCAGCAGCTTAGTAGCGGGAGAGACGGCTAGCACAGATACGCAGTATTTT.

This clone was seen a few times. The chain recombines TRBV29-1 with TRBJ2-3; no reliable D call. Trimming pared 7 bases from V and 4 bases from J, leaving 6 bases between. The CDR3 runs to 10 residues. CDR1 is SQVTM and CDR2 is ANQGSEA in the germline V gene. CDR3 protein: CSDISDTQYF. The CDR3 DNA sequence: TGCAGCGATATCTCAGATACGCAGTATTTT.

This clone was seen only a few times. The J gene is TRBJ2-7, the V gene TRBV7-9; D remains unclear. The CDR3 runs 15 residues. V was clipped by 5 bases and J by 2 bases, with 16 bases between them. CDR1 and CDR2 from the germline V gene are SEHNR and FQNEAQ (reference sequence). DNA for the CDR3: TGTGCCAGCAGCCCCGGACCATCACCCCCCTACGAGCAGTACTTC. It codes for CASSPGPSPPYEQYF.

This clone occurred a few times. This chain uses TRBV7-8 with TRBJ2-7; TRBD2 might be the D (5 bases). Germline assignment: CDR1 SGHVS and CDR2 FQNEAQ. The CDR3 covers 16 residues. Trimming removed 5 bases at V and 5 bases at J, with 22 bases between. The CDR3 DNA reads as TGTGCCAGCAGCCCTCTCCCGGGGAGTCAGGTAAACGAGCAGTACTTC. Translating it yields CASSPLPGSQVNEQYF.

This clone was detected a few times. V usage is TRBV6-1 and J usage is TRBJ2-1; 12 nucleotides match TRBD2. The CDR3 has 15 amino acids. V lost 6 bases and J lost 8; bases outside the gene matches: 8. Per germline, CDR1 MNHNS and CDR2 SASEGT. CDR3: CASRETSGRHYEQFF. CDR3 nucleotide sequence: TGTGCCAGCAGAGAAACTAGCGGGAGGCACTATGAGCAGTTCTTC.

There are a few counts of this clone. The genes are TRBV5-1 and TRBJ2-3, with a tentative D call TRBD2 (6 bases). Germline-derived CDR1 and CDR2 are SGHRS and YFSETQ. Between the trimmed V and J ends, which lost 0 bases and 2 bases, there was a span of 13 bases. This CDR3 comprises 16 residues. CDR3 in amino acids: CASSLVLRGITDTQYF. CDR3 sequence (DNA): TGCGCCAGCAGCTTGGTCTTGCGGGGTATCACAGATACGCAGTATTTT. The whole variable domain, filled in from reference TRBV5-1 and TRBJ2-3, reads KAGVTQTPRYLIKTRGQQVTLSCSPISGHRSVSWYQQTPGQGLQFLFEYFSETQRNKGNFPGRFSGRQFSNSRSEMNVSTLELGDSALYLCASSLVLRGITDTQYFGPGTRLTVL.

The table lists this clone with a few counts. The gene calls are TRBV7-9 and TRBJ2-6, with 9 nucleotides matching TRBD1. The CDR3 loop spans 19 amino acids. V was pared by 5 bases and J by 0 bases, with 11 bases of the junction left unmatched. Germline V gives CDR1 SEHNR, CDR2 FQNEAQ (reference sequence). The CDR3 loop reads CASSATGGQTFSGANVLTF. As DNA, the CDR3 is TGTGCCAGCAGCGCAACAGGGGGCCAGACCTTCTCTGGGGCCAACGTCCTGACTTTC.

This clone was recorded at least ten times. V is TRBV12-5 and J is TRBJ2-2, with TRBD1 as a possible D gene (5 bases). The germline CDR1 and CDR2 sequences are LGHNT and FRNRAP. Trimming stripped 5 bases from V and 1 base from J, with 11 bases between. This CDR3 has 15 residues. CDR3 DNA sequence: TGTGCTAGTGGTAAACAGGTGGGGAACACCGGGGAGCTGTTTTTT. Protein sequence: CASGKQVGNTGELFF.

The CDR3 reads CASAISAHEQYF. The CDR3 DNA reads as TGTGCCAGCGCCATATCAGCACACGAGCAGTACTTC. The rearrangement links TRBV7-2 to TRBJ2-7; D is uncertain. This CDR3 has 12 amino acids. From germline, CDR1 is SGHTA and CDR2 FQGNSA. Trimming left V 8 bases short and J 5 bases short, with 13 bases between.

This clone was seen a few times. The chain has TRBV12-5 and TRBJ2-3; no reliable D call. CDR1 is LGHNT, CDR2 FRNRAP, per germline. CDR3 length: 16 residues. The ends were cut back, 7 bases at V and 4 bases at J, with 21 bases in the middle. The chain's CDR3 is CASAPPGPLGADTQYF. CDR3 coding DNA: TGTGCTAGTGCCCCCCCGGGCCCGCTGGGCGCAGATACGCAGTATTTT.

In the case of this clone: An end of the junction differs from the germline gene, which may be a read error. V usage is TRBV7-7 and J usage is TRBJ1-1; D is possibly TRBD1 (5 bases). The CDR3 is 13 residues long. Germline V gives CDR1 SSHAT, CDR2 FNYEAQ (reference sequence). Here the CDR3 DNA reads TGTGCTAGCAGGGCTTTGGGGATCACTGAAGCTTTCTTT. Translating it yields CASRALGITEAFF.

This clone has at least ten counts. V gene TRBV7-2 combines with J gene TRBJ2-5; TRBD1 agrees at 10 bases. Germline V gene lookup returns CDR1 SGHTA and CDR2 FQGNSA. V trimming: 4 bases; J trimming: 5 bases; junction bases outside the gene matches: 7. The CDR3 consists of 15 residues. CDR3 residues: CASSYGQGGGETQYF. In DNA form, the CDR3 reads TGTGCCAGCAGCTACGGACAGGGGGGTGGCGAGACCCAGTACTTC.

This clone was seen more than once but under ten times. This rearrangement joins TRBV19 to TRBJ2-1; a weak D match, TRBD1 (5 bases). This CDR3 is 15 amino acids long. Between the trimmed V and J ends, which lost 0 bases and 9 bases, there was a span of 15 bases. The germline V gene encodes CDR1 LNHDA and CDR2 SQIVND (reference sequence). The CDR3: CASSIDRMGRVEQFF. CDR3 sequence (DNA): TGTGCCAGTAGTATAGATCGGATGGGCAGGGTTGAGCAGTTCTTC.

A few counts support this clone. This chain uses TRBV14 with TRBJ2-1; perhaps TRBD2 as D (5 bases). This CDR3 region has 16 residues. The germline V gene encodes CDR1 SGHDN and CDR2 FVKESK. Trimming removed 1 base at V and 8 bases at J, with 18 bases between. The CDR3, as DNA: TGTGCCAGCAGCCAAGTTCCCGGGAAGTTTGATTATGAGCAGTTCTTC. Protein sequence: CASSQVPGKFDYEQFF.

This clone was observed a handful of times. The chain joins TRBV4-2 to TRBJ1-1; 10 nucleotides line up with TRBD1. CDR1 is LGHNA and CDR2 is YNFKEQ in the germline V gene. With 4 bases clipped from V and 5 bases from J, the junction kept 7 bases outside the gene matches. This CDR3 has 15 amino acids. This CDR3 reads CASSPSRDRGTEAFF. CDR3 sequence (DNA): TGTGCCAGCAGCCCGTCCCGGGACAGGGGAACTGAAGCTTTCTTT.

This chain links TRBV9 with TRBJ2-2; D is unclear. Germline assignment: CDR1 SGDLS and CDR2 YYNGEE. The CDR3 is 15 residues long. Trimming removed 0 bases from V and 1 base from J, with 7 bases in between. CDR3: CASSVGALNTGELFF. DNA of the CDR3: TGTGCCAGCAGCGTAGGGGCTTTGAACACCGGGGAGCTGTTTTTT.

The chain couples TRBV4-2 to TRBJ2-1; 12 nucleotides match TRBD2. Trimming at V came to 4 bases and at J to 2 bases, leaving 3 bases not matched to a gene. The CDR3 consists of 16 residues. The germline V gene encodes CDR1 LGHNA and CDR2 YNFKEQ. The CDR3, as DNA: TGTGCCAGCAGCCCGCTAGCGGGAGGGCCCTACAATGAGCAGTTCTTC. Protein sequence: CASSPLAGGPYNEQFF.

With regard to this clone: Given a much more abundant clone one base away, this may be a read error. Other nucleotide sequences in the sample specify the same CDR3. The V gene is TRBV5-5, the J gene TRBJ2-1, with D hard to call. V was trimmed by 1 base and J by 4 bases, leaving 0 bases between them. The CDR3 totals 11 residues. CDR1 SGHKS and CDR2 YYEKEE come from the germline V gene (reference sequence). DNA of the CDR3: TGTGCCAGCAGCTTGTACAATGAGCAGTTCTTC. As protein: CASSLYNEQFF. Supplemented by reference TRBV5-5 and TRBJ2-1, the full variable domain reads DAGVTQSPTHLIKTRGQQVTLRCSPISGHKSVSWYQQVLGQGPQFIFQYYEKEERGRGNFPDRFSARQFPNYSSELNVNALLLGDSALYLCASSLYNEQFFGPGTRLTVL.

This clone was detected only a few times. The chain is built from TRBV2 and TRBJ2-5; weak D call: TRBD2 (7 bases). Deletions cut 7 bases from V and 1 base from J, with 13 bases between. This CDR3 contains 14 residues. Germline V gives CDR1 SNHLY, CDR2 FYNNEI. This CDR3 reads CASTRGRAQETQYF. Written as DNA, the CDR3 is TGTGCCAGCACTAGGGGGAGGGCCCAAGAGACCCAGTACTTC.

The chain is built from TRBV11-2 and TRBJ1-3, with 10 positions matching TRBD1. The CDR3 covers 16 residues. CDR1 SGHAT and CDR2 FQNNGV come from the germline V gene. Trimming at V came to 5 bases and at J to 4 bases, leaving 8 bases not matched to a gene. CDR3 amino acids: CASSAGGQGRGNTIYF. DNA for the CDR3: TGTGCCAGCAGCGCCGGGGGACAGGGGAGAGGAAACACCATATATTTT.

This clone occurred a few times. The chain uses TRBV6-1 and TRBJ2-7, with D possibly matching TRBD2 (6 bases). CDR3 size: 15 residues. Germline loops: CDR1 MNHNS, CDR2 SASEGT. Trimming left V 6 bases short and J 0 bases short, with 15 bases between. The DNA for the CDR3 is TGTGCCAGCAGGGGATCGGGAGCCTCCTCCTACGAGCAGTACTTC. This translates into CASRGSGASSYEQYF.